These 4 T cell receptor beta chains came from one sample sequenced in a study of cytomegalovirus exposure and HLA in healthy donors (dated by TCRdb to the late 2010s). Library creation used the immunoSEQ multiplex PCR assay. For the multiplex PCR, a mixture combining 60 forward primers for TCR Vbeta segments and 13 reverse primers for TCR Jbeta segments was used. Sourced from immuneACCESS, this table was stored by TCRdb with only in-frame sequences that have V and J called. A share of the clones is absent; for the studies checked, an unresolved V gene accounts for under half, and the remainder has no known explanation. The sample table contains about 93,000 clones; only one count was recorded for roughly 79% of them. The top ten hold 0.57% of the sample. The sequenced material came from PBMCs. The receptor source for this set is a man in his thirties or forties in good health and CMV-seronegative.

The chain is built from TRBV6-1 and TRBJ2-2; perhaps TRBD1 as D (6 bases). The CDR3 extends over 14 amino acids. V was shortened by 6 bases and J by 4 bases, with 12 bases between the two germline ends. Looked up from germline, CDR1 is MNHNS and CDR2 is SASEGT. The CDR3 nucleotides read TGTGCCAGCAGGTCGGGACAAAGCACCGGGGAGCTGTTTTTT. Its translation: CASRSGQSTGELFF.

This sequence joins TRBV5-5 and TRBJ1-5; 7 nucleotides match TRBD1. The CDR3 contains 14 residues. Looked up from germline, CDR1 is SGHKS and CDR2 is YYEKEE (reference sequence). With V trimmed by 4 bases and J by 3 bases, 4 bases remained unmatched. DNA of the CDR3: TGTGCCAGCAGCCTCGGACAGGACAATCAGCCCCAGCATTTT. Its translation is CASSLGQDNQPQHF.

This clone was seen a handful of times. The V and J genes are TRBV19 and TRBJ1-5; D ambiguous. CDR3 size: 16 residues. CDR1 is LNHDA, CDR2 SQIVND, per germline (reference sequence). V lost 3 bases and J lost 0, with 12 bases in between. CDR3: CASSILGGLSNQPQHF. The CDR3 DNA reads TGTGCCAGTAGTATTTTAGGAGGGCTTAGCAATCAGCCCCAGCATTTT.

CDR3 in DNA: TGCGCCAGCAGCCAAGAGCAACAGGGTTTGGAGTACTTC. It encodes CASSQEQQGLEYF. The chain recombines TRBV4-1 with TRBJ2-4; D is perhaps TRBD1 (6 bases). Trimming removed 0 bases at V and 14 bases at J, with 14 bases between. This CDR3 region has 13 residues. The V gene's germline CDR1 is MGHRA and CDR2 YSYEKL.